Each of the 26 T cell receptor beta chains below was sequenced from the same sample in a study of graft-versus-host responses after intestinal transplantation (dated by TCRdb to the early 2020s). For these receptors, no antigen is known. According to the study, the label for this sample's time point signals: cells obtained before transplantation from donor or recipient. Libraries were made using the immunoSEQ multiplex PCR assay. Not all clones reach the TCRdb copy of this immuneACCESS table, which keeps in-frame sequences only. Checked studies attribute under half of the gap to unresolved V genes and leave the rest unexplained. This sample is represented by roughly 100,000 clones; approximately 93% of them were singletons. The top ten clones comprise 1.2% of the sample. The starting material was unstimulated CD8+ T cells sorted from spleen or lymph node cells, obtained before intestinal transplant. The receptors come from a human donor who received an intestinal transplant.

The chain couples TRBV9 to TRBJ2-1, with D possibly being TRBD1 (6 bases). V lost 4 bases and J 6 bases, leaving 17 bases between the germline ends. CDR3 length equals 15 residues. The germline V gene has CDR1 SGDLS and CDR2 YYNGEE. The CDR3 is CASSLQDRPGNEQFF. Here the CDR3 DNA reads TGTGCCAGCAGCCTACAAGACAGGCCGGGCAATGAGCAGTTCTTC.

The table lists this clone with a count of one. This chain connects TRBV5-4 to TRBJ1-1; a weak D match, TRBD1 (5 bases). V was clipped by 6 bases and J by 4 bases, with 16 bases between them. The germline V gene has CDR1 SGHNT and CDR2 YYREEE (reference sequence). The CDR3 covers 14 residues. Here the CDR3 DNA reads TGTGCCAGCAACAACGACGGCGGGGGCACTGAAGCTTTCTTT. It is translated as CASNNDGGGTEAFF.

This chain links TRBV9 with TRBJ2-5; D is undetermined. Germline-derived CDR1 and CDR2 are SGDLS and YYNGEE. This CDR3 is 11 amino acids long. Trimming took off 4 bases at V and 8 bases at J, with 9 bases between the two ends. The CDR3 spells CASSSGPTQYF. CDR3 sequence (DNA): TGTGCCAGCAGCTCAGGCCCTACCCAGTACTTC.

The chain combines TRBV14 with TRBJ1-2; a weak D match, TRBD1 (5 bases). Between the trimmed V and J ends, which lost 5 bases and 1 base, there was a span of 14 bases. Germline V lookup: CDR1 SGHDN, CDR2 FVKESK. This CDR3 is 15 amino acids long. The CDR3 reads CASSDSGWGNYGYTF. Written as DNA, the CDR3 is TGTGCCAGCAGCGATTCAGGGTGGGGTAACTATGGCTACACCTTC.

This chain links TRBV2 with TRBJ1-1; D may be TRBD1 (6 bases). The V end lost 4 bases, the J end lost 2 bases, and 17 bases lay between the germline ends. CDR3 length: 16 amino acids. Germline V gene data show CDR1 as SNHLY and CDR2 as FYNNEI. The CDR3 loop is CASSVPRTDLNTEAFF. The CDR3 DNA sequence: TGTGCCAGCAGTGTACCTCGGACAGATTTAAACACTGAAGCTTTCTTT.

The J gene is TRBJ1-1, the V gene TRBV27; D call uncertain. The CDR3 has 16 amino acids. Germline-derived CDR1 and CDR2 are MNHEY and SMNVEV (reference sequence). With 5 bases removed from V and 1 base from J, the gap between germline ends came to 17 bases. Written as DNA, the CDR3 is TGTGCCAGCAGTCCGACCCCCCTTCAGAGGAACACTGAAGCTTTCTTT. This encodes CASSPTPLQRNTEAFF.

The chain combines TRBV7-7 with TRBJ2-7; D call uncertain. V shed 5 bases and J shed 6 bases, with 8 bases lying between them. CDR3 length: 11 residues. Per the germline V gene, CDR1 is SSHAT and CDR2 is FNYEAQ (reference sequence). CDR3 in DNA: TGTGCCAGCAGCCTTAGGCGCGAGCAGTACTTC. Translation gives CASSLRREQYF.

The V gene is TRBV7-2, the J gene TRBJ1-1; unclear D gene. This CDR3 comprises 15 residues. The V end lost 2 bases, the J end lost 5 bases, and 15 bases lay between the germline ends. Germline V lookup: CDR1 SGHTA, CDR2 FQGNSA. The CDR3 bases are TGTGCCAGCAGCTTACCGCGAAGGGTGGGTACTGAAGCTTTCTTT. It is translated as CASSLPRRVGTEAFF.

The gene calls are TRBV7-9 and TRBJ2-3; D is perhaps TRBD1 or TRBD2 (5 bases each). Germline CDR1 and CDR2: SEHNR and FQNEAQ (reference sequence). Trimming took off 7 bases at V and 5 bases at J, with 16 bases between the two ends. The CDR3 runs 14 residues. CDR3 DNA sequence: TGTGCCAGCATCCGGGGACGGCTCATAGATACGCAGTATTTT. It translates to CASIRGRLIDTQYF.

This chain uses TRBV6-1 with TRBJ1-5; no reliable D call. The CDR3 runs 15 residues. CDR1 and CDR2 from the germline V gene are MNHNS and SASEGT. Between the trimmed V and J ends, which lost 5 bases and 2 bases, there was a span of 13 bases. CDR3 DNA: TGTGCCAGCAGTCTAATCGATTTAGGCAATCAGCCCCAGCATTTT. It translates to CASSLIDLGNQPQHF.

The chain employs TRBV7-8 and TRBJ1-5; 8 nucleotides align to TRBD1. Germline V lookup: CDR1 SGHVS, CDR2 FQNEAQ. Germline trimming cut 5 bases from V and 5 bases from J; bases unmatched to any gene: 5. The CDR3 spans 14 residues. CDR3 in DNA: TGTGCCAGCAGCCCAGGGGGCTCCGATCAGCCCCAGCATTTT. This sequence encodes CASSPGGSDQPQHF.

CDR3 DNA: TGTGCCAGCAGTGATGCGGGGAACACCGGGGAGCTGTTTTTT. As protein: CASSDAGNTGELFF. The J gene is TRBJ2-2, the V gene TRBV2; tentatively, D is TRBD2 (5 bases). The V and J ends lost 3 bases and 1 base respectively, with 6 bases between them. Germline assignment: CDR1 SNHLY and CDR2 FYNNEI. The CDR3 extends over 14 amino acids.

The J gene is TRBJ1-1, the V gene TRBV5-4; D unclear. Trimming removed 4 bases at V and 6 bases at J, with 13 bases between. CDR1 is SGHNT, CDR2 YYREEE, per germline (reference sequence). There are 13 residues in the CDR3. The CDR3 here is CASSPPGSAEAFF. CDR3 nucleotides: TGTGCCAGCAGCCCCCCCGGGTCTGCTGAAGCTTTCTTT.

This chain links TRBV7-9 with TRBJ1-4, with TRBD1 matching over 7 bases. The CDR3 covers 15 residues. The V gene's germline CDR1 is SEHNR and CDR2 FQNEAQ (reference sequence). Germline trimming cut 5 bases from V and 5 bases from J; bases unmatched to any gene: 8. As DNA, the CDR3 is TGTGCCAGCAGCCTACCGGGACAGAAGAATGAAAAACTGTTTTTT. Its protein product is CASSLPGQKNEKLFF.

The chain carries TRBV4-1 and TRBJ2-1; no definite D call. The V end was cut by 4 bases, the J end by 0 bases, with 10 bases between. Germline lookup yields CDR1 MGHRA and CDR2 YSYEKL. The CDR3 covers 15 residues. The CDR3 nucleotides are TGCGCCAGCAGCCTGACCTTCAGCTCCTACAATGAGCAGTTCTTC. This translates into CASSLTFSSYNEQFF.

The chain recombines TRBV30 with TRBJ2-2, with D possibly matching TRBD2 (6 bases). V was pared by 3 bases and J by 8 bases, with 10 bases between. Germline V gives CDR1 GTSNPN, CDR2 SVGIG (reference sequence). The CDR3 runs 12 residues. CDR3 amino acids: CAWSAGGGELFF. CDR3 coding DNA: TGTGCCTGGAGCGCCGGGGGAGGGGAGCTGTTTTTT.

V is TRBV14 and J is TRBJ1-1; tentatively, D is TRBD1 (5 bases). Germline loops: CDR1 SGHDN, CDR2 FVKESK. CDR3 length: 16 residues. The V end was cut by 2 bases, the J end by 1 base, with 14 bases between. For the CDR3, the DNA is TGTGCCAGCAGCCAATTTTTTCGGGGCTGGAACACTGAAGCTTTCTTT. Translation gives CASSQFFRGWNTEAFF.

To note about this clone: At one end, the junction sequence differs from germline, possibly due to a read error. The V gene is TRBV6-1, the J gene TRBJ1-6; 11 bases agree with TRBD1. This CDR3 contains 11 residues. The germline V gene encodes CDR1 MNHNS and CDR2 SASEGT. The CDR3 sequence: CASSSGTGGDF. CDR3 coding DNA: TGTGCCAGCAGTTCCGGGACAGGGGGAGACTTT.

The chain couples TRBV2 to TRBJ2-3; possible D gene TRBD1, 5 bases. Germline-derived CDR1 and CDR2 are SNHLY and FYNNEI. V was shortened by 5 bases and J by 2 bases, with 11 bases between the two germline ends. The CDR3 is made up of 14 amino acids. This chain's CDR3 is CASSPGRVTDTQYF. CDR3 DNA: TGTGCCAGCAGTCCAGGGCGAGTCACAGATACGCAGTATTTT. The full variable domain, its missing parts supplied by reference TRBV2 and TRBJ2-3, is EPEVTQTPSHQVTQMGQEVILRCVPISNHLYFYWYRQILGQKVEFLVSFYNNEISEKSEIFDDQFSVERPDGSNFTLKIRSTKLEDSAMYFCASSPGRVTDTQYFGPGTRLTVL.

For this clone: The identical CDR3 is also encoded by other nucleotide sequences in the sample. The V gene is TRBV2, the J gene TRBJ2-7; D uncertain. Germline V gives CDR1 SNHLY, CDR2 FYNNEI. Trimming left V 3 bases short and J 3 bases short, with 0 bases between. The CDR3 totals 10 residues. The CDR3 loop reads CASSDYEQYF. The CDR3 coding sequence is TGTGCCAGCAGTGACTACGAGCAGTACTTC.

This chain connects TRBV4-1 to TRBJ1-1, with 10 bases aligning to TRBD1. J was trimmed by 4 bases and V by 1 base; bases with no gene match: 12. Germline lookup yields CDR1 MGHRA and CDR2 YSYEKL. There are 18 residues in the CDR3. The CDR3 here is CASSQGSGTGALGTEAFF. As DNA, the CDR3 is TGCGCCAGCAGCCAAGGGTCCGGGACAGGGGCCCTGGGCACTGAAGCTTTCTTT.

The chain is built from TRBV7-9 and TRBJ2-1; possibly TRBD2 for D (5 bases). In germline, CDR1 is SEHNR, CDR2 FQNEAQ (reference sequence). There are 13 residues in the CDR3. V lost 5 bases, J lost 9 bases, and 14 bases lay in between. CDR3 residues: CASSQSVGSEQFF. The CDR3 bases are TGTGCCAGCAGCCAATCAGTGGGGAGTGAGCAGTTCTTC.

The genes are TRBV10-2 and TRBJ2-7, with 9 nucleotides matching TRBD2. Trimming removed 8 bases from V and 1 base from J; junction bases left unmatched: 6. The CDR3 runs to 14 residues. Germline values: CDR1 WSHSY, CDR2 SAAADI. The CDR3 loop reads CASARGGQSYEQYF. The CDR3 DNA reads TGCGCCAGCGCGCGGGGGGGCCAGTCCTACGAGCAGTACTTC.

This chain connects TRBV6-5 to TRBJ1-1; no definite D call. Trimming took off 5 bases at V and 11 bases at J, with 18 bases between the two ends. Germline CDR1 is MNHEY and CDR2 is SVGAGI. The CDR3 consists of 13 residues. CDR3 amino acids: CASSPELHVSAFF. The CDR3 coding sequence is TGTGCCAGCAGTCCAGAATTACACGTCTCGGCTTTCTTT.

The J gene is TRBJ2-7, the V gene TRBV5-1; D gene ambiguous. The V end lost 4 bases, the J end lost 0 bases, and 17 bases lay between the germline ends. CDR3 size: 16 residues. The germline CDR1 and CDR2 sequences are SGHRS and YFSETQ. CDR3 nucleotides: TGCGCCAGCAGCCCAATAGGGTCAGGTCACTCCTACGAGCAGTACTTC. Amino acids: CASSPIGSGHSYEQYF.

V gene TRBV5-5 combines with J gene TRBJ2-7; D might be TRBD1 (6 bases). In germline, CDR1 is SGHKS, CDR2 YYEKEE (reference sequence). The CDR3 length is 15 residues. The V end was cut by 4 bases, the J end by 6 bases, with 20 bases between. CDR3 amino acids: CASSPDWTALVEQYF. In DNA form, the CDR3 reads TGTGCCAGCAGCCCCGACTGGACAGCATTGGTCGAGCAGTACTTC.